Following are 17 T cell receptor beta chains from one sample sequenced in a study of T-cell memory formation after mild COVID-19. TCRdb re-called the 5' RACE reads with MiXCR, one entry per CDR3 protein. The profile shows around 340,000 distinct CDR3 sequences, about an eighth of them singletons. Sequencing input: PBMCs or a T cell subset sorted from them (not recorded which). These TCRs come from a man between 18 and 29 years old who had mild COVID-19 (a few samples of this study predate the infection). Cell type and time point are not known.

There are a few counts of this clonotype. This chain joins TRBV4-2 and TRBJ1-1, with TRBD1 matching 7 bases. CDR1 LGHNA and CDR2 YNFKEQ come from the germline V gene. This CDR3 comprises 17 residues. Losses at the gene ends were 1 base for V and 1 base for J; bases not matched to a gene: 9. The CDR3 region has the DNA TGTGCCAGCAGCCAAGCGTCGGTGGGGACAGCGAACACTGAAGCTTTCTTT. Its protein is CASSQASVGTANTEAFF.

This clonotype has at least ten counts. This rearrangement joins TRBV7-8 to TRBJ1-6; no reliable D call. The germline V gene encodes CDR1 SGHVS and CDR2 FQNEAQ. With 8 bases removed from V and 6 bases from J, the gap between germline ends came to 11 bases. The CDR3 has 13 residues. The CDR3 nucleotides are TGTGCCAGCCAAACAGCGATTAATTCACCCCTCCACTTT. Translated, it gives CASQTAINSPLHF. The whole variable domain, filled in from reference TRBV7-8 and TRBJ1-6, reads GAGVSQSPRYKVAKRGQDVALRCDPISGHVSLFWYQQALGQGPEFLTYFQNEAQLDKSGLPSDRFFAERPEGSVSTLKIQRTQQEDSAVYLCASQTAINSPLHFGNGTRLTVT.

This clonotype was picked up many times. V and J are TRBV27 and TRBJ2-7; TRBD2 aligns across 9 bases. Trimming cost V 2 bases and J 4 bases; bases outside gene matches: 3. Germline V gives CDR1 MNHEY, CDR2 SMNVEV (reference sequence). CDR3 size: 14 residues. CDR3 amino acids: CASSLKRGAYEQYF. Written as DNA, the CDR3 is TGTGCCAGCAGTTTAAAGCGGGGGGCGTACGAGCAGTACTTC.

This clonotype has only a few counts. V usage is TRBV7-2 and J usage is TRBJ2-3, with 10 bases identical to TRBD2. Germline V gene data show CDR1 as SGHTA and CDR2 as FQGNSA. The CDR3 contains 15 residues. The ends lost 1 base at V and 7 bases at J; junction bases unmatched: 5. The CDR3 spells CASSLGASGGNTQYF. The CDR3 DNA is TGTGCCAGCAGCTTAGGGGCTAGCGGGGGAAATACGCAGTATTTT.

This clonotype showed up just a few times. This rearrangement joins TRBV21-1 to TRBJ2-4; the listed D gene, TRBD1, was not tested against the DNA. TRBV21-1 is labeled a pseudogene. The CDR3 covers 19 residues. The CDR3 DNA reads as TGTGCCAGCAGCTTCCGCGGGTCAAGGGGGGATTTGGTCAAAAACATTCAGTACTTC. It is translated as CASSFRGSRGDLVKNIQYF.

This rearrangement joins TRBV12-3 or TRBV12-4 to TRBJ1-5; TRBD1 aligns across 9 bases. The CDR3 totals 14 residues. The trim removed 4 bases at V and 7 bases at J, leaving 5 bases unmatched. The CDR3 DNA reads TGTGCCAGCAGTTCCGGGACAGGGAGGCAGCCCCAGCATTTT. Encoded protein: CASSSGTGRQPQHF.

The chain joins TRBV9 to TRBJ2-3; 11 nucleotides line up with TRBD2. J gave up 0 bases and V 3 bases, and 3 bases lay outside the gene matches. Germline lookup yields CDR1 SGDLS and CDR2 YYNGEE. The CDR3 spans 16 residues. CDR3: CASSAGLAVSTDTQYF. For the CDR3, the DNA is TGTGCCAGCAGCGCGGGACTAGCGGTTAGCACAGATACGCAGTATTTT. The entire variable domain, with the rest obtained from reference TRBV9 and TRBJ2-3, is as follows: DSGVTQTPKHLITATGQRVTLRCSPRSGDLSVYWYQQSLDQGLQFLIQYYNGEERAKGNILERFSAQQFPDLHSELNLSSLELGDSALYFCASSAGLAVSTDTQYFGPGTRLTVL.

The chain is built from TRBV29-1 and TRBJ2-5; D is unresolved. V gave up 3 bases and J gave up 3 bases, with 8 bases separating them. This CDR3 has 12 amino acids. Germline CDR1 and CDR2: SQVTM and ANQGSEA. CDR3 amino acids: CSVEGIEETQYF. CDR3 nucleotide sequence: TGCAGCGTTGAGGGGATCGAAGAGACCCAGTACTTC.

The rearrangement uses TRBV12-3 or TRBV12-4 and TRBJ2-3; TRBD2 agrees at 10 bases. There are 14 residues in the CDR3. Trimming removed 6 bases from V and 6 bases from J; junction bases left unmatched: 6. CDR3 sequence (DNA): TGTGCCAGCAGACCTGAGACTAGCGGGGATACGCAGTATTTT. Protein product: CASRPETSGDTQYF.

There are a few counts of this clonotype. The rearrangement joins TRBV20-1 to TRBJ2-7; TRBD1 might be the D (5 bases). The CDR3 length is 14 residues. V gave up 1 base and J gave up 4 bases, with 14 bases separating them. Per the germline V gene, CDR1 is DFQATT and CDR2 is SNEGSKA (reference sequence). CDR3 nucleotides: TGCAGTGCTAGAGGACAGCATAGTAAGTACGAGCAGTACTTC. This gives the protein CSARGQHSKYEQYF.

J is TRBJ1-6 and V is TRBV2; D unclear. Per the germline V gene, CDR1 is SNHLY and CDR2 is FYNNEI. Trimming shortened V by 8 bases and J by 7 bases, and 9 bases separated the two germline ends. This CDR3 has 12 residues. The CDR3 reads CASSGTNSPLHF. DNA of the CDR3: TGTGCCAGCTCGGGCACAAATTCACCCCTCCACTTT.

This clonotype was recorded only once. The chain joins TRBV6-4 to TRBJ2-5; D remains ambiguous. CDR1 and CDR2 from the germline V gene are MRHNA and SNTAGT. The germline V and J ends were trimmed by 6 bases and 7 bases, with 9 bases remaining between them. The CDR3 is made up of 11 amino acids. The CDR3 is CASRDPGTQYF. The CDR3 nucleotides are TGTGCCAGCAGGGACCCCGGGACCCAGTACTTC.

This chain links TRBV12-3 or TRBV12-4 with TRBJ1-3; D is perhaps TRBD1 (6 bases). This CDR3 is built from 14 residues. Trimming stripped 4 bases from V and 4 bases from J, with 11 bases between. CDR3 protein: CASSSGVLGNTIYF. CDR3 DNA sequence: TGTGCCAGCAGTTCAGGGGTCCTCGGAAACACCATATATTTT.

DNA for the CDR3: TGCGCCAGCAGTGCTCGTACCGGGACGAGTGAGCAGTACTTC. This sequence encodes CASSARTGTSEQYF. This chain connects TRBV10-1 to TRBJ2-7; D is perhaps TRBD1 or TRBD2 (5 bases each). Per germline, CDR1 WNHNN and CDR2 SYGVQD (reference sequence). The CDR3 loop spans 14 amino acids. V lost 4 bases to trimming and J lost 7 bases, with 17 bases between them.

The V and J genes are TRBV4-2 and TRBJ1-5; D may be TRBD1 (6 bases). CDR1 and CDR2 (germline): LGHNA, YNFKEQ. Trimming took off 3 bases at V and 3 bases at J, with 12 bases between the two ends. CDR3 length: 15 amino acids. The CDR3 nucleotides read TGTGCCAGCAGCCATATACAGGGATCCAATCAGCCCCAGCATTTT. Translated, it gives CASSHIQGSNQPQHF.

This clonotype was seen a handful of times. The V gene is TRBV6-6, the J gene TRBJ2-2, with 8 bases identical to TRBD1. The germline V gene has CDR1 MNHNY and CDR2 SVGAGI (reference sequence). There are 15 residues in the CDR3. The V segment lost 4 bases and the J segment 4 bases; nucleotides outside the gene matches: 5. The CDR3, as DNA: TGTGCCAGCAGTTCCAGGGGGCGCGTCACCGGGGAGCTGTTTTTT. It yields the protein CASSSRGRVTGELFF.

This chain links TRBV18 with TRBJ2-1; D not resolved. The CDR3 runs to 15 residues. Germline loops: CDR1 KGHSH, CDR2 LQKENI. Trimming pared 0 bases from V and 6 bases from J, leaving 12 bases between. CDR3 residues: CASSPPKVLGNEQFF. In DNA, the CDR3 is TGTGCCAGCTCACCACCGAAGGTCCTCGGCAATGAGCAGTTCTTC.